One and the same sample provided the 28 T cell receptor beta chains below, sequenced in a study of T cells after yellow fever vaccination. A single record per CDR3 protein comes from TCRdb applying MiXCR to the 5' RACE reads. The sample lists 300,000 to 350,000 distinct CDR3 sequences; about 4.5% were seen once. Sequencing used PBMCs, obtained 15 days after the yellow fever booster vaccination. Receptors originate from a man younger than 35 who received the YFV17D yellow fever vaccine.

This chain connects TRBV11-2 to TRBJ1-4; D ambiguous. CDR3 length: 15 amino acids. Germline values: CDR1 SGHAT, CDR2 FQNNGV. The germline V and J ends were trimmed by 8 bases and 2 bases, with 15 bases remaining between them. CDR3 sequence reads: CASARRRTTNEKLFF. The CDR3 coding sequence is TGTGCCAGCGCCAGAAGGCGGACGACTAATGAAAAACTGTTTTTT. The full variable domain, in which reference TRBV11-2 and TRBJ1-4 provide the parts outside the CDR3, is EAGVAQSPRYKIIEKRQSVAFWCNPISGHATLYWYQQILGQGPKLLIQFQNNGVVDDSQLPKDRFSAERLKGVDSTLKIQPAKLEDSAVYLCASARRRTTNEKLFFGSGTQLSVL.

This clonotype was recorded many times. The chain recombines TRBV5-1 with TRBJ2-1, with TRBD1 matching 7 bases. Germline CDR1 and CDR2: SGHRS and YFSETQ. Trimming removed 4 bases from V and 15 bases from J; junction bases left unmatched: 13. The CDR3 consists of 13 residues. The CDR3 here is CASSPDRALLWFF. The DNA of the CDR3 is TGCGCCAGCAGCCCAGACAGGGCTCTATTATGGTTCTTC.

The chain has TRBV4-3 and TRBJ1-6; D not resolved. The CDR3 covers 16 residues. With 4 bases removed from V and 4 bases from J, the gap between germline ends came to 14 bases. Germline V gene lookup returns CDR1 LGHNA and CDR2 YSLEER. The CDR3 DNA reads TGCGCCAGCAGCCTCAACCCGGCAGTTTATAATTCACCCCTCCACTTT. Residues: CASSLNPAVYNSPLHF.

This clonotype was recorded once. The chain uses TRBV21-1 and TRBJ2-3; the table calls TRBD1, which could not be checked here. TRBV21-1 is noted as a pseudogene. The CDR3 sequence is 15 residues long. The CDR3 DNA follows: TGTGCCAGCAGCAAAGGCAGGGGGACTGAAGATACGCAGTATTTT. Its protein is CASSKGRGTEDTQYF.

This clonotype was recorded many times. The chain employs TRBV7-3 and TRBJ2-5, with a weak D call TRBD1 (7 bases). The CDR3 has 15 residues. V was pared by 2 bases and J by 4 bases, with 14 bases between. The germline V gene has CDR1 SGHTA and CDR2 FQGTGA. The CDR3, as DNA: TGTGCCAGCAGCTTATCAGGGGGGTATGGAGAGACCCAGTACTTC. This codes for CASSLSGGYGETQYF.

The table lists this clonotype with a few counts. The gene calls are TRBV12-3 or TRBV12-4 and TRBJ1-2; D may be TRBD1 (6 bases). The CDR3 contains 13 residues. Trimming shortened V by 3 bases and J by 6 bases, and 11 bases separated the two germline ends. The CDR3 DNA sequence: TGTGCCAGCAGTTTTGGAGGGGGACATGGCTACACCTTC. Its translation is CASSFGGGHGYTF.

This clonotype was observed a handful of times. The gene calls are TRBV4-3 and TRBJ2-7; the D is unclear. Germline CDR1 reads LGHNA; CDR2 reads YSLEER. The CDR3 extends over 13 amino acids. V was pared by 5 bases and J by 5 bases, with 13 bases between. CDR3 nucleotides: TGCGCCAGCAGCTATTCCCCGGGCGACGAGCAGTACTTC. The encoded protein is CASSYSPGDEQYF.

This clonotype occurred a few times. This sequence joins TRBV6-6 and TRBJ1-1, with 7 bases that match TRBD1. The trim removed 5 bases at V and 0 bases at J, leaving 6 bases unmatched. The germline V gene encodes CDR1 MNHNY and CDR2 SVGAGI (reference sequence). This CDR3 is built from 15 residues. The CDR3 here is CASSKLTGMNTEAFF. CDR3 nucleotides: TGTGCCAGCAGTAAATTGACAGGGATGAACACTGAAGCTTTCTTT.

Details on this clonotype: A read error is possible here, since a much larger clone lies one base away. This chain connects TRBV19 to TRBJ1-4; D remains ambiguous. The CDR3 spans 15 residues. V lost 6 bases to trimming and J lost 6 bases, with 17 bases between them. Per germline, CDR1 LNHDA and CDR2 SQIVND (reference sequence). CDR3 amino acids: CASSYYYLSDEKLFF. The CDR3 region has the DNA TGTGCCAGTAGCTACTACTACCTGAGTGATGAAAAACTGTTTTTT.

The CDR3 loop is CASNYVGGSEAFF. In DNA form, the CDR3 reads TGTGCCAGCAACTATGTGGGGGGCTCTGAAGCTTTCTTT. This rearrangement joins TRBV2 to TRBJ1-1, with D maybe TRBD1 (6 bases). V lost 7 bases, J lost 6 bases, and 15 bases lay in between. This CDR3 spans 13 amino acids. CDR1 and CDR2 from the germline V gene are SNHLY and FYNNEI.

This clonotype appeared many times. The chain links TRBV10-3 to TRBJ2-6; D is uncertain. The CDR3 consists of 15 residues. Germline V gene lookup returns CDR1 ENHRY and CDR2 SYGVKD. The germline V and J ends were trimmed by 2 bases and 0 bases, with 5 bases remaining between them. The CDR3 bases are TGTGCCATCAGTGAGGTCAGCTCTGGGGCCAACGTCCTGACTTTC. This sequence encodes CAISEVSSGANVLTF.

The chain uses TRBV5-4 and TRBJ1-1, with D unclear. With 1 base removed from V and 3 bases from J, the gap between germline ends came to 7 bases. The CDR3 extends over 13 amino acids. CDR1 is SGHNT, CDR2 YYREEE, per germline (reference sequence). The DNA for the CDR3 is TGTGCCAGCAGCTTGTGGCAGGACACTGAAGCTTTCTTT. This gives the protein CASSLWQDTEAFF.

This clonotype appeared a few times. The chain couples TRBV7-2 to TRBJ2-3; D might be TRBD2 (5 bases). The V gene's germline CDR1 is SGHTA and CDR2 FQGNSA. Trimming cost V 1 base and J 0 bases, with 8 bases left between them. This CDR3 has 15 amino acids. The CDR3 DNA reads TGTGCCAGCAGCTTAGACGACTATAGCACAGATACGCAGTATTTT. The encoded protein is CASSLDDYSTDTQYF.

The rearrangement joins TRBV20-1 to TRBJ2-3; perhaps TRBD2 as D (6 bases). The V gene's germline CDR1 is DFQATT and CDR2 SNEGSKA (reference sequence). The CDR3 length is 16 residues. V shed 6 bases and J shed 6 bases, with 25 bases lying between them. The CDR3 is CSARREAWGVRDTQYF. The CDR3 nucleotides read TGCAGTGCGAGGAGGGAAGCGTGGGGGGTACGGGATACGCAGTATTTT.

This clonotype was observed many times. V is TRBV29-1 and J is TRBJ2-1; 7 nucleotides agree with TRBD2. Looked up from germline, CDR1 is SQVTM and CDR2 is ANQGSEA. The CDR3 sequence is 15 residues long. The J segment lost 5 bases and the V segment lost 3 bases, leaving 10 bases of the junction unmatched. CDR3 nucleotides: TGCAGCGTTGACCGACTAGCAAAAGAGGACAATGAGCAGTTCTTC. As protein: CSVDRLAKEDNEQFF.

This clonotype was observed many times. The chain links TRBV20-1 to TRBJ1-5, with 7 positions matching TRBD1. CDR3 size: 13 residues. Germline V lookup: CDR1 DFQATT, CDR2 SNEGSKA (reference sequence). The trim removed 6 bases at V and 4 bases at J, leaving 6 bases unmatched. DNA of the CDR3: TGCAGTGCCAGGGCGGACAGGAATCAGCCCCAGCATTTT. As protein: CSARADRNQPQHF.

V is TRBV12-3 or TRBV12-4 and J is TRBJ2-5; 13 nucleotides agree with TRBD2. The V segment lost 6 bases and the J segment 2 bases; nucleotides outside the gene matches: 9. This CDR3 has 17 amino acids. The CDR3 is CASSKGGGLAGQETQYF. CDR3 DNA sequence: TGTGCCAGCAGCAAAGGGGGGGGACTAGCGGGACAAGAGACCCAGTACTTC.

This clonotype has only a few counts. The chain joins TRBV7-2 to TRBJ2-1, with TRBD1 identical over 8 bases. Germline CDR1 SGHTA, CDR2 FQGNSA. The CDR3 loop spans 18 amino acids. With 0 bases clipped from V and 8 bases from J, the junction kept 15 bases outside the gene matches. The CDR3 loop reads CASSLAARGLGASDEQFF. Here the CDR3 DNA reads TGTGCCAGCAGCTTAGCGGCCAGGGGGCTAGGGGCGTCAGATGAGCAGTTCTTC.

This clonotype was counted at least ten times. V is TRBV4-3 and J is TRBJ1-1, with a tentative D call TRBD1 (5 bases). The CDR3 consists of 15 residues. Germline CDR1 and CDR2: LGHNA and YSLEER. V gave up 0 bases and J gave up 4 bases, with 12 bases separating them. CDR3 sequence (DNA): TGCGCCAGCAGCCAAGATCACAGTAGGGGCACTGAAGCTTTCTTT. Protein: CASSQDHSRGTEAFF.

The chain links TRBV28 to TRBJ2-3; maybe TRBD2 (7 bases). This CDR3 is 16 amino acids long. With 6 bases removed from V and 3 bases from J, the gap between germline ends came to 19 bases. CDR1 and CDR2 (germline): MDHEN, SYDVKM. CDR3 sequence reads: CASSSGGTVGTDTQYF. In DNA, the CDR3 is TGTGCCAGCAGCTCGGGGGGCACCGTAGGGACAGATACGCAGTATTTT.

This clonotype showed up just a few times. A junction end diverges from the germline sequence, so it may reflect a read error. The chain links TRBV2 to TRBJ2-6; D not resolved. The V gene's germline CDR1 is SNHLY and CDR2 FYNNEI. This CDR3 spans 16 amino acids. The CDR3 loop is CASREEVLSGANVLTF. The CDR3 DNA reads as TGTGCCAGCAGAGAAGAGGTACTCTCTGGGGCCAACGTCCTGACTTTC. Filled out from reference TRBV2 and TRBJ2-6, the complete variable domain reads EPEVTQTPSHQVTQMGQEVILRCVPISNHLYFYWYRQILGQKVEFLVSFYNNEISEKSEIFDDQFSVERPDGSNFTLKIRSTKLEDSAMYFCASREEVLSGANVLTFGAGSRLTVL.

This clonotype was recorded many times. The gene calls are TRBV7-6 and TRBJ2-3; 11 positions match TRBD1. CDR3 length equals 14 residues. After removal of 7 bases from V and 5 bases from J, the junction contained 5 bases not matched to a gene. CDR1 SGHVS and CDR2 FNYEAQ come from the germline V gene. This CDR3 reads CASKSGTGGDTQYF. The CDR3 DNA reads TGTGCCAGCAAATCCGGGACAGGGGGAGATACGCAGTATTTT.

This clonotype has a handful of counts. The rearrangement links TRBV5-5 to TRBJ1-1; the D is unclear. The germline V gene has CDR1 SGHKS and CDR2 YYEKEE (reference sequence). Trimming took off 4 bases at V and 5 bases at J, with 18 bases between the two ends. This CDR3 is 15 amino acids long. Here the CDR3 reads CASSPTSIVETEAFF. For the CDR3, the DNA is TGTGCCAGCAGCCCCACTAGCATAGTGGAGACTGAAGCTTTCTTT.

This clonotype appeared a few times. The DNA of the CDR3 is TGTGCCAGCAGTGAATTCGGGCAGTATAATTCACCCCTCCACTTT. Translated: CASSEFGQYNSPLHF. The chain uses TRBV2 and TRBJ1-6; unclear D gene. This CDR3 has 15 amino acids. Trimming took 2 bases from V and 4 from J, leaving 9 bases between them. Looked up from germline, CDR1 is SNHLY and CDR2 is FYNNEI.

The V and J genes are TRBV27 and TRBJ1-1; tentatively, D is TRBD1 (5 bases). Germline V gives CDR1 MNHEY, CDR2 SMNVEV (reference sequence). This CDR3 contains 13 residues. The V end was cut by 6 bases, the J end by 3 bases, with 11 bases between. The CDR3 DNA follows: TGTGCCAGCAGGTTGGGGGGAGACACTGAAGCTTTCTTT. Amino acid sequence: CASRLGGDTEAFF.

The chain is built from TRBV20-1 and TRBJ2-2; D may be TRBD2 (6 bases). The CDR3 length is 16 residues. Germline lookup yields CDR1 DFQATT and CDR2 SNEGSKA (reference sequence). V was trimmed by 0 bases and J by 4 bases, leaving 15 bases between them. CDR3 sequence: CSARDLAMGGTGELFF. The CDR3 DNA is TGCAGTGCTAGAGATCTGGCCATGGGGGGCACCGGGGAGCTGTTTTTT.

This clonotype was counted many times. This rearrangement joins TRBV25-1 to TRBJ2-5, with D hard to call. V lost 1 base and J 4 bases, leaving 10 bases between the germline ends. CDR3 length: 14 amino acids. Germline CDR1 reads MGHDK; CDR2 reads SYGVNS. As DNA, the CDR3 is TGTGCCAGCAGTGAATCGCAGATGAGAGAGACCCAGTACTTC. The encoded protein is CASSESQMRETQYF.

This clonotype has a handful of counts. This chain joins TRBV7-3 and TRBJ1-2, with 7 bases lining up with TRBD1. This CDR3 is 15 amino acids long. Germline values: CDR1 SGHTA, CDR2 FQGTGA. Unmatched junction bases numbered 6, after V lost 2 bases and J lost 3 bases. CDR3 coding DNA: TGTGCCAGCAGCTTAGAGGGGGCGAGGGACTATGGCTACACCTTC. Translating it yields CASSLEGARDYGYTF.